Presented here are 5 T cell receptor beta chains from one specimen sequenced in a study of tumor and adjacent non-tumor tissue in lung cancer. The library came from three nested PCR rounds adapted from ARM-PCR protocols. TCRdb re-derived calls from the multiplex PCR reads in MiXCR, one entry per CDR3 protein. The table records around 200,000 distinct CDR3 sequences, 70% to 75% of them present only once. No cell sorting was done before RNA was extracted from the tissue. Sequenced: lung tumor tissue. These receptors originate from a man aged 60-69 years with non-small cell lung cancer.

In regard to this clonotype: At one end the junction does not follow the germline gene, possibly because of a read error. The chain employs TRBV6-5 and TRBJ2-4; D call uncertain. The CDR3 consists of 13 residues. Germline CDR1 and CDR2: MNHEY and SVGAGI. For the CDR3, the DNA is TGTGCCAGCAACTACGGAGACGGGTACATTGAGTACTTC. It encodes CASNYGDGYIEYF.

This clonotype showed up many times. The chain has TRBV5-4 and TRBJ2-5; D is unclear. The V end lost 2 bases, the J end lost 2 bases, and 13 bases lay between the germline ends. The CDR3 has 15 amino acids. In germline, CDR1 is SGHNT, CDR2 YYREEE (reference sequence). This chain's CDR3 is CASSFTDITQETQYF. The CDR3 DNA reads as TGTGCCAGCAGCTTTACCGACATTACGCAAGAGACCCAGTACTTC.

This clonotype was picked up a small number of times. V gene TRBV5-6 combines with J gene TRBJ2-5; TRBD2 matches 7 bases. This CDR3 is built from 15 residues. The V segment lost 1 base and the J segment 2 bases; nucleotides outside the gene matches: 5. Germline V gives CDR1 SGHDT, CDR2 YYEEEE. As DNA, the CDR3 is TGTGCCAGCAGCTTGCTAGCGGACGTTCAAGAGACCCAGTACTTC. Translated, it gives CASSLLADVQETQYF.

About this clonotype: The junction differs from germline at one of its ends, possibly a read error. This rearrangement joins TRBV7-8 to TRBJ2-1; 12 bases match TRBD2. The V gene's germline CDR1 is SGHVS and CDR2 FQNEAQ. The CDR3 has 16 residues. In DNA, the CDR3 is TGTGCCAGCAGCCTCGACCTAGCGGGGGGGTTAAATGAGCAGGTCTTC. Translation: CASSLDLAGGLNEQVF.

This chain joins TRBV10-2 and TRBJ1-2; D is perhaps TRBD1 (6 bases). This CDR3 has 12 amino acids. CDR1 and CDR2 (germline): WSHSY, SAAADI. V shed 2 bases and J shed 6 bases, with 7 bases lying between them. Written as DNA, the CDR3 is TGCGCCAGCAGTGAGAGGGGGGATGGCTACACCTTC. It yields the protein CASSERGDGYTF.